A selection of T cell receptor beta chains follows, all from one sample in a study of blood T cell repertoires in COVID-19. Clones were sequenced by immunoSEQ multiplex PCR, and TCRdb holds only the in-frame ones, with some missing. This table holds about 340,000 clones, more than 70% found once. Sequencing was performed on peripheral blood. The receptors come from a man aged 30 to 45 with active or convalescent COVID-19. CDR3s include the opening cysteine and the closing phenylalanine or tryptophan. The D gene is left open where the match is weak. Clone size is not always given. Where it is, it says once, few, many or a class for expanded clones.

size	D	V	J	CDR3	DNA
-	-	TRBV5-5	TRBJ1-2	CASSLDSWGQLNYGYTF	TGTGCCAGCAGCTTGGACTCGTGGGGCCAACTTAACTATGGCTACACCTTC
-	TRBD2	TRBV9	TRBJ2-1	CASSVALAGKGEQFF	TGTGCCAGCAGCGTAGCACTAGCGGGGAAAGGTGAGCAGTTCTTC
-	-	TRBV15	TRBJ1-2	CATSLGGDYGYTF	TGTGCCACCAGCTTAGGGGGTGACTATGGCTACACCTTC
-	-	TRBV7-2	TRBJ2-5	CASSLVVIPRWETQYF	TGTGCCAGCAGCTTAGTGGTTATCCCCAGGTGGGAGACCCAGTACTTC
-	-	TRBV28	TRBJ1-5	CASSPSWREPQHF	TGTGCCAGCAGTCCGTCTTGGAGGGAGCCCCAGCATTTT
-	-	TRBV5-4	TRBJ1-2	CASSLPSHGYTF	TGTGCCAGCAGCTTGCCGTCCCATGGCTACACCTTC
-	TRBD1	TRBV7-8	TRBJ1-1	CASSSRDRGNTEAFF	TGTGCCAGCAGCTCCCGGGACAGGGGGAACACTGAAGCTTTCTTT
-	TRBD1	TRBV18	TRBJ1-6	CASSRGQGHNSPLHF	TGTGCCAGCTCACGAGGACAGGGCCATAATTCACCCCTCCACTTT
-	TRBD1	TRBV3-1/TRBV3-2	TRBJ1-1	CASSQVATGRAFF	TGTGCCAGCAGCCAAGTTGCGACAGGGCGAGCTTTCTTT
-	TRBD2	TRBV6-1	TRBJ2-1	CASSEVGLSNYEQFF	TGTGCCAGCAGTGAAGTGGGACTAAGTAATTATGAGCAGTTCTTC
-	TRBD1	TRBV6-5	TRBJ1-4	CASRQGANEKLFF	TGTGCCAGCAGACAGGGGGCTAATGAAAAACTGTTTTTT
few	-	TRBV3-1/TRBV3-2	TRBJ1-2	CASSPNRGQAPRGYTF	TGTGCCAGCAGCCCTAATAGAGGGCAGGCCCCACGAGGCTACACCTTC
few	-	TRBV19	TRBJ1-1	CASSRTAELNTEAFF	TGTGCCAGTAGTAGGACAGCAGAGTTGAACACTGAAGCTTTCTTT
-	TRBD2	TRBV9	TRBJ2-7	CASSPRGGLANSYEQYF	TGTGCCAGCAGCCCGCGCGGGGGGCTAGCGAACTCCTACGAGCAGTACTTC
-	TRBD1	TRBV30	TRBJ1-6	CAWSVTGDSPLHF	TGTGCCTGGAGTGTAACAGGGGATTCACCCCTCCACTTT
-	-	TRBV6-5	TRBJ2-7	CASSLGRVREQYF	TGTGCCAGCAGTCTGGGCAGGGTCCGCGAGCAGTACTTC
few	TRBD1	TRBV5-1	TRBJ1-1	CASSLATGVTEAFF	TGCGCCAGCAGCTTGGCCACAGGGGTCACTGAAGCTTTCTTT
-	-	TRBV10-3	TRBJ1-1	CAISENPRNTEAFF	TGTGCCATCAGTGAAAACCCGAGGAACACTGAAGCTTTCTTT
-	TRBD1	TRBV29-1	TRBJ1-1	CSADNRGTEAFF	TGCAGCGCTGACAACAGGGGCACTGAAGCTTTCTTT
-	-	TRBV18	TRBJ1-3	CASSPVKNAAGNTIYF	TGTGCCAGCTCACCCGTGAAAAATGCTGCGGGAAACACCATATATTTT
-	-	TRBV29-1	TRBJ2-1	CSVPGEVGQFF	TGCAGCGTCCCGGGGGAGGTAGGGCAGTTCTTC
-	-	TRBV7-2	TRBJ2-3	CASSLESWGSQDTQYF	TGTGCCAGCAGCTTAGAGTCGTGGGGCAGCCAAGATACGCAGTATTTT
-	-	TRBV7-9	TRBJ2-7	CASSSGVTPDEQYF	TGTGCCAGCAGCTCCGGGGTTACCCCCGACGAGCAGTACTTC
few	-	TRBV7-9	TRBJ1-2	CASSNGVYGYTF	TGTGCCAGCAGCAACGGTGTATATGGCTACACCTTC
-	TRBD2	TRBV19	TRBJ2-1	CASSGTSGILWSSYNEQFF	TGTGCCAGTAGTGGGACTAGCGGGATCCTTTGGAGCTCCTACAATGAGCAGTTCTTC
-	-	TRBV7-9	TRBJ2-3	CASNPQGRADTQYF	TGTGCCAGCAACCCTCAGGGGAGGGCAGATACGCAGTATTTT